The clone carrying this T cell receptor (beta chain) was seen at least ten times. Out of less than 12 ml of fresh peripheral blood came the PBMCs. The TCR beta CDR3 regions underwent amplification using RNA transcripts as the source. First-round RT-PCR of the TCR CDR3 relied on the HTBI primer set. A single record per CDR3 protein comes from TCRdb applying MiXCR to the multiplex PCR reads. The sample holds about 600,000 distinct CDR3 sequences, around 14% seen once. Between the trimmed V and J ends, which lost 6 bases and 3 bases, there was a span of 12 bases. Germline CDR1 is MNHEY and CDR2 is SVGEGT. The CDR3 extends over 14 amino acids. The record originates from a study of T cells in Graves' hyperthyroidism and ophthalmopathy. Study overall: At the time of initial diagnosis and before any treatment, peripheral blood was collected.

The sample taken for sequencing was blood. The chain has TRBV6-2 or TRBV6-3 and TRBJ1-5, with TRBD1 as a possible D gene (6 bases). This receptor was obtained from a woman aged 18-29 years with Graves' ophthalmopathy. Here the CDR3 DNA reads TGTGCCAGCAGCGTTAGGGGGAACAATCAGCCCCAGCATTTT. It translates to CASSVRGNNQPQHF.